Each of the 23 T cell receptor beta chains below was sequenced from the same sample in a study of T cells in Graves' hyperthyroidism and ophthalmopathy. RNA transcripts were the template for amplifying TCR beta CDR3 regions. The HTBI primer set served for first-round RT-PCR of the TCR CDR3. MiXCR was run by TCRdb on the multiplex PCR reads, yielding one entry per CDR3 protein. The sample yields 600,000 to 850,000 distinct CDR3 sequences, 18% seen once. Sequencing was performed on blood. The source of these receptors is a woman aged 50 to 60 with Graves' hyperthyroidism that later progressed to Graves' ophthalmopathy.

This clonotype was found many times. The chain employs TRBV5-1 and TRBJ1-1; tentative D call: TRBD1 (6 bases). Deletions cut 1 base from V and 5 bases from J, with 9 bases between. The CDR3 contains 13 residues. The germline V gene encodes CDR1 SGHRS and CDR2 YFSETQ. The CDR3 sequence: CASSLTGTTEAFF. CDR3 nucleotides: TGCGCCAGCAGCTTGACAGGGACGACTGAAGCTTTCTTT.

This clonotype has a handful of counts. The genes are TRBV7-2 and TRBJ1-5; D is ambiguous. Trimming pared 1 base from V and 4 bases from J, leaving 11 bases between. Germline V gene lookup returns CDR1 SGHTA and CDR2 FQGNSA. This CDR3 is built from 15 residues. The CDR3 region has the DNA TGTGCCAGCAGCTTAGATTTGCGAAGTAATCAGCCCCAGCATTTT. Translating gives CASSLDLRSNQPQHF.

This chain joins TRBV15 and TRBJ1-2; no clear D gene. Between the trimmed V and J ends, which lost 0 bases and 1 base, there was a span of 12 bases. In germline, CDR1 is LNHNV, CDR2 YYDKDF (reference sequence). The CDR3 totals 16 residues. CDR3 bases: TGTGCCACCAGCAGAGATGGGCTGCTCGGTAACTATGGCTACACCTTC. Its protein is CATSRDGLLGNYGYTF.

The sample holds many counts of this clonotype. One end of the junction does not line up with germline, which may come from a read error. The gene calls are TRBV5-1 and TRBJ2-6, with a possible D match to TRBD2 (7 bases). CDR3 length: 15 amino acids. Germline V gives CDR1 SGHRS, CDR2 YFSETQ. CDR3: CASSLGGDGANVLTF. DNA of the CDR3: TGTGCCAGCAGTTTAGGGGGGGACGGGGCCAACGTCCTGACTTTC.

The chain combines TRBV7-2 with TRBJ1-3, with a tentative D call TRBD1 (5 bases). Trimming left V 0 bases short and J 2 bases short, with 5 bases between. This CDR3 spans 14 amino acids. The V gene's germline CDR1 is SGHTA and CDR2 FQGNSA. The CDR3 DNA follows: TGTGCCAGCAGCTTAGCGGGGCCTGGAAACACCATATATTTT. Protein sequence: CASSLAGPGNTIYF.

This clonotype was seen more than once but under ten times. V and J are TRBV6-1 and TRBJ2-7, with TRBD1 matching 7 bases. V lost 2 bases and J lost 1; bases outside the gene matches: 5. The CDR3 is 15 residues long. Germline-derived CDR1 and CDR2 are MNHNS and SASEGT. The CDR3 nucleotides read TGTGCCAGCAGTGAATACGGGACAGTGTCCTACGAGCAGTACTTC. Translated, it gives CASSEYGTVSYEQYF.

With regard to this clonotype: This may come from a read error, since a much larger clone is one base off. The chain is built from TRBV2 and TRBJ1-5, with D perhaps matching TRBD1 (6 bases). Germline-derived CDR1 and CDR2 are SNHLY and FYNNEI. Trimming took 4 bases from V and 2 from J, leaving 18 bases between them. The CDR3 extends over 17 amino acids. CDR3 region: CASSGRTEGYGNQPQHF. Here the CDR3 DNA reads TGTGCCAGCAGTGGTCGGACAGAGGGATATGGCAATCAGCCCCAGCATTTT.

This chain joins TRBV27 and TRBJ2-5; D not resolved. The CDR3 spans 12 residues. The germline V gene encodes CDR1 MNHEY and CDR2 SMNVEV (reference sequence). Deletions cut 8 bases from V and 2 bases from J, with 9 bases between. The CDR3 nucleotides read TGTGCCAGCGGGCTCCTGCAAGAGACCCAGTACTTC. As protein: CASGLLQETQYF.

V gene TRBV6-9 combines with J gene TRBJ2-2; D ambiguous. Trimming cost V 5 bases and J 6 bases, with 7 bases left between them. CDR1 and CDR2 (germline): MNHGY, SVAAGI. The CDR3 sequence is 12 residues long. CDR3 amino acids: CASSISPGELFF. In DNA form, the CDR3 reads TGTGCCAGCAGTATTTCACCCGGGGAGCTGTTTTTT.

This clonotype was detected a few times. The chain has TRBV4-2 and TRBJ2-1; 12 bases are a match to TRBD2. V trimming: 1 base; J trimming: 0 bases; junction bases outside the gene matches: 4. This CDR3 comprises 18 residues. Germline lookup yields CDR1 LGHNA and CDR2 YNFKEQ. Written as DNA, the CDR3 is TGTGCCAGCAGCCAAGGACTAGCGGGAGCTAGCTCCTACAATGAGCAGTTCTTC. Encoded protein: CASSQGLAGASSYNEQFF.

This clonotype was detected only a few times. V and J are TRBV20-1 and TRBJ2-1, with 9 bases matching TRBD1. Germline CDR1 is DFQATT and CDR2 is SNEGSKA (reference sequence). The V segment lost 0 bases and the J segment 1 base; nucleotides outside the gene matches: 7. The CDR3 spans 17 residues. DNA for the CDR3: TGCAGTGCTAGAGATCCTAGGGACAGGGTTTCCTACAATGAGCAGTTCTTC. Amino acids: CSARDPRDRVSYNEQFF.

The table lists this clonotype with many counts. V gene TRBV12-3 or TRBV12-4 combines with J gene TRBJ2-3; a possible D gene is TRBD1 (5 bases). The CDR3 sequence is 16 residues long. The V end was cut by 7 bases, the J end by 2 bases, with 19 bases between. CDR3: CASTVVGQGNTDTQYF. The DNA of the CDR3 is TGTGCCAGCACCGTCGTAGGTCAGGGAAACACAGATACGCAGTATTTT.

At least ten counts were recorded for this clonotype. This sequence joins TRBV3-1 and TRBJ1-1; D gene ambiguous. Between the trimmed V and J ends, which lost 2 bases and 11 bases, there was a span of 15 bases. The V gene's germline CDR1 is LGHDT and CDR2 YNNKEL (reference sequence). CDR3 length equals 13 residues. CDR3 region: CASSQSPGMGAFF. CDR3 in DNA: TGTGCCAGCAGCCAATCTCCCGGTATGGGGGCTTTCTTT.

This clonotype was seen a handful of times. This chain connects TRBV7-9 to TRBJ2-3; 8 positions match TRBD2. The CDR3 contains 14 residues. Unmatched junction bases numbered 6, after V lost 5 bases and J lost 5 bases. Germline CDR1 reads SEHNR; CDR2 reads FQNEAQ (reference sequence). The CDR3 protein is CASSPTGGGDTQYF. The DNA of the CDR3 is TGTGCCAGCAGCCCTACGGGGGGGGGAGATACGCAGTATTTT.

In its sample, this clonotype was seen many times. The chain carries TRBV11-2 and TRBJ1-5, with 8 positions matching TRBD1. V lost 6 bases to trimming and J lost 8 bases; unmatched junction nucleotides: 12. The CDR3 covers 15 residues. Looked up from germline, CDR1 is SGHAT and CDR2 is FQNNGV. The DNA of the CDR3 is TGTGCCAGCAGTGCCGGACAGGGCGGTTTGGAGCCCCAGCATTTT. Translated: CASSAGQGGLEPQHF.

The rearrangement links TRBV20-1 to TRBJ1-2; 7 nucleotides agree with TRBD1. The germline V gene has CDR1 DFQATT and CDR2 SNEGSKA (reference sequence). The CDR3 runs 10 residues. The DNA for the CDR3 is TGCAGCGCAGGGGGGGATGGCTACACCTTC. Its protein is CSAGGDGYTF.

This clonotype was seen once. This chain links TRBV7-3 with TRBJ2-6; no clear D. V dropped 1 base and J dropped 12 bases, with 7 bases sitting between them. Germline-derived CDR1 and CDR2 are SGHTA and FQGTGA. The CDR3 covers 12 residues. CDR3 sequence reads: CASSLIGSVLTF. The CDR3 DNA is TGTGCCAGCAGCTTAATTGGTTCCGTCCTGACTTTC. The complete variable domain, with remaining parts taken from reference TRBV7-3 and TRBJ2-6, reads GAGVSQTPSNKVTEKGKYVELRCDPISGHTALYWYRQSLGQGPEFLIYFQGTGAADDSGLPNDRFFAVRPEGSVSTLKIQRTERGDSAVYLCASSLIGSVLTFGAGSRLTVL.

This clonotype was seen repeatedly, ten times or more. The chain uses TRBV3-1 and TRBJ1-2; D might be TRBD1 (5 bases). V was shortened by 4 bases and J by 12 bases, with 18 bases between the two germline ends. This CDR3 is built from 13 residues. CDR1 LGHDT and CDR2 YNNKEL come from the germline V gene (reference sequence). The CDR3 DNA reads TGTGCCAGCAGCCCAATGAGAGTTGGGGCCCACACCTTC. It encodes CASSPMRVGAHTF.

This clonotype has a count of ten or more. This sequence joins TRBV27 and TRBJ1-2, with TRBD1 matching 8 bases. Unmatched junction bases numbered 10, after V lost 8 bases and J lost 5 bases. This CDR3 is 14 amino acids long. Germline V gene sequence: CDR1 MNHEY, CDR2 SMNVEV (reference sequence). The CDR3 DNA sequence: TGTGCCAGCCCTCGACAGGGGAAGGGGTATGGCTACACCTTC. It translates to CASPRQGKGYGYTF.

This clonotype was counted many times. CDR3 sequence: CAWNLGIQETQYF. The CDR3 nucleotides read TGTGCCTGGAATCTGGGGATCCAAGAGACCCAGTACTTC. The genes are TRBV30 and TRBJ2-5; D is unclear. This CDR3 region has 13 residues. Germline CDR1 and CDR2: GTSNPN and SVGIG (reference sequence). The V end was cut by 4 bases, the J end by 1 base, with 10 bases between.

This clonotype was counted ten times or more. CDR3 bases: TGTGCCTGGAGTGAGGGGGCCTATGGCTACACCTTC. It translates to CAWSEGAYGYTF. This chain links TRBV30 with TRBJ1-2, with 7 bases lining up with TRBD1. V was clipped by 1 base and J by 4 bases; unmatched bases: 0. CDR1 and CDR2 (germline): GTSNPN, SVGIG (reference sequence). The CDR3 has 12 amino acids. The complete variable domain, with remaining parts taken from reference TRBV30 and TRBJ1-2, reads SQTIHQWPATLVQPVGSPLSLECTVEGTSNPNLYWYRQAAGRGLQLLFYSVGIGQISSEVPQNLSASRPQDRQFILSSKKLLLSDSGFYLCAWSEGAYGYTFGSGTRLTVV.

This clonotype was detected ten times or more. This chain links TRBV2 with TRBJ2-3, with a tentative D call TRBD2 (6 bases). V was shortened by 6 bases and J by 1 base, with 17 bases between the two germline ends. Germline V lookup: CDR1 SNHLY, CDR2 FYNNEI. The CDR3 totals 16 residues. As DNA, the CDR3 is TGTGCCAGCAGCCGGGCAGTGCGGGGCGGCACAGATACGCAGTATTTT. The encoded protein is CASSRAVRGGTDTQYF.

Regarding this clonotype: This may come from a read error, since a much larger clone is one base off. The chain recombines TRBV3-1 with TRBJ2-5; TRBD1 aligns across 9 bases. The CDR3 loop spans 15 amino acids. The germline gives CDR1 LGHDT, CDR2 YNNKEL (reference sequence). CDR3 DNA: TGTGCCAGCAAGCGCGGGACAGGGCGGCAAGGGACCCAGTACTTC. This translates into CASKRGTGRQGTQYF.